This T cell receptor (beta chain) comes out of a study of identical twins. Study results and limitations: In cord blood, abundant beta clonotypes had fewer insertions; memory showed no trend. It was possible that invariant MAIT and iNKT cells partly confounded the zero-insertion analyses.

This clonotype has a handful of counts. Its antigen is undetermined. It was template switching that added a universal primer site, and there were unique molecular identifiers on the cDNA. Via MiXCR, TCRdb re-called the 5' RACE reads, giving one row per CDR3 protein. The sample lists 1,800,000 or so distinct CDR3 sequences; more than 30% were seen once. The CDR3 sequence is 19 residues long. The germline gives CDR1 SQVTM, CDR2 ANQGSEA. J lost 1 base, V lost 6 bases, and 13 bases had no gene match. This sequence originates from a newborn girl in good health. Specimen: cord blood. This chain uses TRBV29-1 with TRBJ2-6; 12 positions agree with TRBD1. The CDR3 DNA follows: TGCAGCGTGCTGACCCTATCGGGACAGGGGGCATCTGGGGCCAACGTCCTGACTTTC. Translating gives CSVLTLSGQGASGANVLTF.